This entry is about one T cell receptor (beta chain). This clonotype was seen only a few times. The specificity of this receptor is unknown. No base quality values were provided; no much bigger clone lies one nucleotide off. The sample belongs to a study of T-cell memory formation after mild COVID-19 (dated by TCRdb to the early 2020s). Looking at the study overall: Most TCR sequence clusters were specific to one of the two donors. Longitudinal TCRalpha and TCRbeta repertoire sequencing tracked T-cell clones expanding and contracting after mild COVID-19 in two donors. The cohort comprised two young, previously healthy adult volunteers, one female and one male. General findings and caveats noted by the study authors: Contracting CD4+ clones were located mainly in the CM and EM memory subsets, whereas CD8+ clones were found to be enriched in EMRA. Some responding clones were detected in pre-infection memory, which suggested that pre-existing cross-reactive memory T cells had joined the SARS-CoV-2 response. Clones that contracted from day 15 to 85 showed balanced CD4/CD8 phenotypes, whereas a second wave of clones that expanded from day 15 to 37 leaned towards CD4+. The study included only a couple of mild cases, and larger cohorts that include severe cases with pre-infection samples were judged to be necessary. SARS-CoV-2 specificity was not confirmed for the second-wave clones peaking on day 37.

Ficoll-Paque density gradient centrifugation was used to isolate PBMCs. V is cut by 4 bases and J by 3 bases, and the space between the germline ends is 17 bases. Inclusive of the bounding cysteine and phenylalanine, the CDR3 is 15 residues long. Only CDR3 DNA is held: 45 bases, read in frame from base 1. According to the germline V gene, CDR1 reads SGHDT and CDR2 reads YYEEEE. Sequencer: Illumina NovaSeq 6000. cDNA libraries for TCRalpha and TCRbeta were prepared by 5'RACE using constant-segment primers, with sample barcodes and unique molecular identifiers added. RNA was extracted from every sample with Trizol reagent. Amplification of the libraries took two PCR steps, and the second step added a second sample barcode plus Illumina TruSeq adapters. The libraries were sequenced on an Illumina NovaSeq using 2 x 150 bp paired-end reads. The published analysis was carried out like this. The reads were demultiplexed and collapsed into UMI-guided consensus sequences using migec v1.2.7. Using mixcr v2.1.11, the UMI consensuses were aligned to TRA and TRB V and J templates and assembled into clonotypes. A clonotype was counted as expanded or contracted only if both edgeR and NoisET called the change significant, with noise models trained on biological replicates. For edgeR calls, the cutoffs were a false discovery rate-adjusted p below 0.01 and a log2 fold-change threshold of 1. PCA with hierarchical clustering of max-normalized trajectories of the 1000 most abundant clonotypes was used as exploratory dynamics analysis. The CD4 or CD8 phenotype of responding clones was assigned using the separately sequenced CD4+ and CD8+ repertoires. TCRdb reworked the public reads: Q25 trimming with fastp, MiXCR clone assembly, productive beta chains retained. When rows share a CDR3 protein, they turn into one entry using the most common DNA and genes. V and J calls and clone size were set by TCRdb, not the authors. This sample is represented by fewer than 650,000 distinct CDR3 sequences; less than 25% of them were singletons. The top ten clones comprise roughly 8.3% of the sample.

The chain couples TRBV5-6 to TRBJ2-7, and the D gene may be TRBD2, 7 bases matching. The sequenced material came from PBMCs or a T cell subset sorted from them (not recorded which). The source of this sequence is an adult woman who had mild COVID-19 (a few samples of this study predate the infection). The sample titles of this study are shuffled in the database, so cell type and time point are left out; the donor was told from shared clones. The DNA sequence is as follows: TGTGCCAGCAGCCTGAGGGGGGGCTCCTACTACGAGCAGTACTTC. Its coded protein is CASSLRGGSYYEQYF.